This T cell receptor (beta chain) was captured by sequencing in a study of cytomegalovirus exposure and HLA in healthy donors. Study-level background: Most genotyped donors, roughly 83% of more than 300, had Caucasian-associated genetic ancestry.

The PCR made use of 60 Vbeta and 13 Jbeta primers. The data were produced by immunoSEQ multiplex PCR, yet TCRdb's version contains in-frame clones alone and is incomplete. The table includes around 99,000 clones, about 81% detected once. V lost 0 bases and J lost 4; bases outside the gene matches: 5. This CDR3 spans 15 amino acids. Germline V gene data show CDR1 as SNHLY and CDR2 as FYNNEI. This TCR was recovered from a man between 25 and 39 years old in good health and CMV-seropositive. The chain links TRBV2 to TRBJ1-1; 7 bases line up with TRBD1. The source material was PBMCs. The DNA of the CDR3 is TGTGCCAGCAGTGAAGCTCGGACAGGTACCACTGAAGCTTTCTTT. Its translation: CASSEARTGTTEAFF.